A selection of T cell receptor beta chains follows, all from one sample in a study of T-cell reconstitution after alpha-beta-depleted transplantation in children. TCRdb reprocessed the PCR reads with MiXCR, giving one entry per CDR3 protein. The sample carries nearly 250,000 distinct CDR3 sequences, under 9.5% recorded once. The source material was PBMCs, mostly from graft donor cells, sampled 180 days after TCRalphabeta/CD19-depleted stem cell transplant. These receptors were collected from a male patient aged 10 to 17 who had a stem cell transplant for acute lymphoblastic leukemia, so the T cells may come from the graft donor. The CDR3 runs from the conserved cysteine through the conserved F or W. A D gene is named only where the DNA matches it firmly. Clone size is shown for a subset of rows, as once, few, many or a class of expanded clone.

D	V	size	J	CDR3	DNA
TRBD1	TRBV4-1	many	TRBJ2-1	CASSQGPGQGRDEQFF	TGCGCCAGCAGCCAAGGTCCGGGACAGGGTAGGGATGAGCAGTTCTTC
.	TRBV20-1	few	TRBJ2-3	CSALRQLDFARYKDTQYF	TGCAGTGCCCTCCGACAGCTCGATTTCGCAAGATATAAAGATACGCAGTATTTT
TRBD1	TRBV7-2	many	TRBJ2-5	CASSFGPNRGWETQYF	TGTGCCAGCAGCTTCGGACCCAACAGGGGTTGGGAGACCCAGTACTTC
TRBD2	TRBV6-1	many	TRBJ2-1	CAIMTSGYNEQFF	TGTGCCATCATGACTAGCGGATACAATGAGCAGTTCTTC
TRBD2	TRBV6-5	.	TRBJ2-7	CASSYGGLASYEQYF	TGTGCCAGCAGTTACGGGGGACTAGCGAGTTACGAGCAGTACTTC
TRBD1	TRBV7-2	many	TRBJ1-1	CASSLHRGNTEAFF	TGTGCCAGCAGCTTACACAGGGGGAACACTGAAGCTTTCTTT
.	TRBV11-2	many	TRBJ2-2	CASSLVGVWGHTNTGELFF	TGTGCCAGCAGCTTAGTAGGAGTTTGGGGACACACTAACACCGGGGAGCTGTTTTTT
TRBD2	TRBV9	many	TRBJ2-1	CASAGTSGGLSSYNEQFF	TGTGCCAGCGCCGGGACTAGCGGGGGGTTGAGCTCCTACAATGAGCAGTTCTTC
.	TRBV18	many	TRBJ1-3	CASSRTWGPGNTIYF	TGTGCCAGCTCACGGACCTGGGGCCCTGGAAACACCATATATTTT
TRBD1	TRBV2	many	TRBJ1-3	CASSIEDRASGNTIYF	TGTGCCAGCAGTATAGAGGACAGGGCCAGTGGAAACACCATATATTTT
TRBD2	TRBV7-9	many	TRBJ2-7	CASSSLAGSYEQYF	TGTGCCAGCAGCTCTCTAGCGGGCTCCTACGAGCAGTACTTC
TRBD1	TRBV12-3/TRBV12-4	many	TRBJ2-4	CASSFDRGQKNIQYF	TGTGCCAGCAGTTTTGACAGGGGGCAGAAAAACATTCAGTACTTC
TRBD1	TRBV7-4	many	TRBJ1-5	CASSSDRAVNQPQHF	TGTGCCAGCAGCTCCGACAGGGCGGTCAATCAGCCCCAGCATTTT
TRBD2	TRBV5-1	many	TRBJ2-2	CASSSPGGSGSLVNTGELFF	TGCGCCAGCAGTTCTCCGGGTGGTAGCGGGAGTTTGGTTAACACCGGGGAGCTGTTTTTT
.	TRBV5-1	many	TRBJ2-7	CASSFKGDHEQYF	TGCGCCAGCAGCTTTAAGGGGGATCACGAGCAGTACTTC
TRBD2	TRBV4-2	few	TRBJ2-1	CASSQASIAGVIDNEQFF	TGTGCCAGCAGCCAAGCGAGCATAGCGGGGGTGATCGACAATGAGCAGTTCTTC
.	TRBV25-1	few	TRBJ2-6	CASSLTASGANVLTF	TGTGCCAGCAGCCTCACTGCTTCTGGGGCCAACGTCCTGACTTTC
TRBD2	TRBV20-1	once	TRBJ2-2	CSARKGAGTGELFF	TGCAGTGCTAGAAAAGGAGCGGGAACCGGGGAGCTGTTTTTT
.	TRBV20-1	many	TRBJ2-7	CSARRERQQYF	TGCAGTGCTAGACGGGAAAGGCAGCAGTACTTC
.	TRBV4-2	many	TRBJ1-2	CASSQGEGPRHYGYTF	TGTGCCAGCAGCCAAGGAGAAGGCCCGAGGCACTATGGCTACACCTTC
.	TRBV28	many	TRBJ2-7	CASTLTSYEQYF	TGTGCCAGCACCTTGACCTCCTACGAGCAGTACTTC
.	TRBV5-1	many	TRBJ2-7	CASSLPGTEYEQYF	TGCGCCAGCAGCTTGCCCGGGACGGAGTACGAGCAGTACTTC
.	TRBV28	many	TRBJ1-2	CASSSRVNYGYTF	TGTGCCAGCAGTTCCAGGGTTAACTATGGCTACACCTTC
.	TRBV7-6	many	TRBJ1-1	CASSLAAGNTEAFF	TGTGCCAGCAGCTTAGCGGCGGGGAACACTGAAGCTTTCTTT
.	TRBV12-3/TRBV12-4	many	TRBJ1-3	CASSLLSVSGNTIYF	TGTGCCAGCAGTTTATTGTCCGTCTCTGGAAACACCATATATTTT
TRBD1	TRBV20-1	many	TRBJ1-3	CSAEQGDTGNTIYF	TGCAGTGCTGAACAGGGGGACACTGGAAACACCATATATTTT
.	TRBV11-3	many	TRBJ2-3	CASSSQGIGTDTQYF	TGTGCCAGCAGTTCGCAGGGGATTGGGACAGATACGCAGTATTTT
TRBD2	TRBV7-8	many	TRBJ2-4	CASSLGGSGRENIQYF	TGTGCCAGCAGCTTAGGGGGTAGCGGGAGAGAGAACATTCAGTACTTC
.	TRBV20-1	few	TRBJ1-2	CSARREIAYGYTF	TGCAGTGCTAGGCGGGAAATCGCCTATGGCTACACCTTC
.	TRBV5-6	many	TRBJ1-6	CASSLDPGGRPLHF	TGTGCCAGCAGCTTGGACCCGGGGGGAAGACCCCTCCACTTT
.	TRBV7-9	many	TRBJ2-3	CASSARFGSSTDTQYF	TGTGCCAGCAGCGCCCGGTTCGGGAGCTCCACAGATACGCAGTATTTT
.	TRBV24-1	many	TRBJ2-1	CATSDSSIGSYNEQFF	TGTGCCACCAGTGACTCCTCAATCGGTTCCTACAATGAGCAGTTCTTC
.	TRBV10-3	many	TRBJ2-5	CAISESTIIETQYF	TGTGCCATCAGTGAGTCGACCATTATAGAGACCCAGTACTTC
TRBD2	TRBV9	many	TRBJ2-7	CASSSGRAYEQYF	TGTGCCAGCAGTAGCGGGAGGGCCTACGAGCAGTACTTC